Described below is a single T cell receptor beta chain sequence and its context. The antigen remains undetermined. The PCR employed 60 Vbeta primers together with 13 Jbeta primers. The repertoire was sequenced with immunoSEQ multiplex PCR; TCRdb's copy has only in-frame clones and lacks some. The sample records about 120,000 clones, 80% being singletons. Each donor's status was that of a healthy bone marrow donor. Germline values: CDR1 MNHEY, CDR2 SMNVEV (reference sequence). The V end lost 5 bases, the J end lost 4 bases, and 12 bases lay between the germline ends. There are 13 residues in the CDR3. This specimen comes from a study of cytomegalovirus exposure and HLA in healthy donors. Study outcomes and limitations: Earlier results showed most TCR beta V segments being productive about 87% or about 30% of the time. A few CMV-associated chains were confirmed in vitro to be specific for CMV antigens.

The source of this sequence is a female donor in good health and CMV-seronegative. V and J are TRBV27 and TRBJ2-7, with D possibly matching TRBD2 (6 bases). Specimen: PBMCs. The CDR3 DNA follows: TGTGCCAGCAGTAGAGGGGCGGGGTACGAGCAGTACTTC. It encodes CASSRGAGYEQYF.